This record covers a single TCR beta chain. Using its own MiXCR run on the 5' RACE reads, TCRdb lists one record per CDR3 protein. The repertoire holds over 30,000 distinct CDR3 sequences, roughly 13% seen once, with approximately 31% in the top ten. The sample originates from a study of CD8 T cells in ankylosing spondylitis. The CDR3 extends over 11 amino acids. Germline V CDR1 and CDR2: LNHDA, SQIVND (reference sequence). The V end lost 5 bases, the J end lost 4 bases, and 5 bases lay between the germline ends. This TCR derives from a male donor with ankylosing spondylitis. J is TRBJ1-1 and V is TRBV19; no definite D call. Sequences were obtained from synovial fluid, either unsorted or a sorted T cell fraction (not recorded which). Here the CDR3 DNA reads TGTGCCAGTAGTCGTCGCACTGAAGCTTTCTTT. It yields the protein CASSRRTEAFF.